The 3 T cell receptor beta chains below all came from one sample that was sequenced in a study of blood T cell repertoires in COVID-19. Repertoires were generated with immunoSEQ multiplex PCR, while TCRdb's copy carries only in-frame clones and drops some. The data hold 400,000 or so clones, with 88% observed a single time. Material for sequencing was PBMCs or T cells enriched from blood (not recorded which). All receptors come from a woman aged 40 to 55 with acute COVID-19.

This clone was seen a single time. The chain combines TRBV9 with TRBJ1-2; perhaps TRBD1 as D (5 bases). CDR3 size: 15 residues. Trimming cost V 3 bases and J 0 bases, with 12 bases left between them. The germline CDR1 and CDR2 sequences are SGDLS and YYNGEE. This chain's CDR3 is CASSGRGLTNYGYTF. In DNA form, the CDR3 reads TGTGCCAGCAGCGGGAGGGGACTTACTAACTATGGCTACACCTTC.

The chain links TRBV12-3 or TRBV12-4 to TRBJ2-5; TRBD2 agrees at 8 bases. The junction had 6 bases not matched to a gene; V was cut back by 8 bases and J by 4 bases. This CDR3 region has 13 residues. The CDR3 is CASQTAGGETQYF. The CDR3, as DNA: TGTGCCAGCCAGACGGCGGGAGGAGAGACCCAGTACTTC.

V and J are TRBV4-1 and TRBJ1-5; 9 bases map to TRBD1. Trimming removed 1 base from V and 6 bases from J; junction bases left unmatched: 4. CDR1 is MGHRA and CDR2 is YSYEKL in the germline V gene. The CDR3 is 15 residues long. The CDR3 protein is CASSQGGTGTQPQHF. CDR3 in DNA: TGCGCCAGCAGCCAAGGAGGGACAGGGACTCAGCCCCAGCATTTT.